A selection of T cell receptor beta chains follows, all from one sample in a study of cytomegalovirus exposure and HLA in healthy donors. Assay: immunoSEQ multiplex PCR; the TCRdb copy retains only in-frame clones and omits some. The table has over 100,000 clones, roughly 78% seen once. The sample comprised PBMCs. These receptors were obtained from a man aged 45-65 years in good health and CMV-seropositive. Each CDR3 is given with its conserved first and last residue. Fields, in order: D gene, V gene, J gene, clone size, CDR3 protein, CDR3 DNA. The D gene is left open where the match is weak. Size tells how often a clone was seen (once, few, many) or the class of an expanded clone, and some rows leave it out.

d_call: .
v_call: TRBV7-2
j_call: TRBJ1-5
clone_size: .
cdr3_aa: CASSLEGMQPQHF
cdr3_nt: TGTGCCAGCAGCTTAGAGGGGATGCAGCCCCAGCATTTT

d_call: TRBD1
v_call: TRBV7-2
j_call: TRBJ2-7
clone_size: .
cdr3_aa: CASSGTGTGNKQYF
cdr3_nt: TGTGCCAGCAGCGGAACCGGGACAGGGAATAAGCAGTACTTC

d_call: .
v_call: TRBV27
j_call: TRBJ1-5
clone_size: .
cdr3_aa: CASSLSVNQPQHF
cdr3_nt: TGTGCCAGCAGTTTAAGCGTGAATCAGCCCCAGCATTTT

d_call: .
v_call: TRBV27
j_call: TRBJ1-2
clone_size: .
cdr3_aa: CASSLSARGRRGGYTF
cdr3_nt: TGTGCCAGCAGTTTATCGGCGCGGGGGCGGAGGGGTGGCTACACCTTC

d_call: TRBD2
v_call: TRBV7-2
j_call: TRBJ2-1
clone_size: .
cdr3_aa: CASSLTSGQLNEQFF
cdr3_nt: TGTGCCAGCAGCTTGACTAGCGGGCAGCTCAATGAGCAGTTCTTC

d_call: .
v_call: TRBV4-1
j_call: TRBJ1-3
clone_size: .
cdr3_aa: CASSPQGGGTGNTIYF
cdr3_nt: TGCGCCAGCAGCCCGCAGGGTGGGGGGACTGGAAACACCATATATTTT

d_call: TRBD1
v_call: TRBV29-1
j_call: TRBJ2-1
clone_size: .
cdr3_aa: CSVGFGTGINEQFF
cdr3_nt: TGCAGCGTGGGCTTCGGGACAGGTATCAATGAGCAGTTCTTC

d_call: .
v_call: TRBV6-5
j_call: TRBJ2-7
clone_size: .
cdr3_aa: CASSTPLNEQYF
cdr3_nt: TGTGCCAGCAGTACCCCACTAAACGAGCAGTACTTC

d_call: TRBD1
v_call: TRBV4-2
j_call: TRBJ1-3
clone_size: .
cdr3_aa: CASSQYRTGNSGNTIYF
cdr3_nt: TGTGCCAGCAGCCAATATAGGACAGGGAACTCTGGAAACACCATATATTTT

d_call: .
v_call: TRBV5-4
j_call: TRBJ2-7
clone_size: few
cdr3_aa: CASSFGDTRPSYEQYF
cdr3_nt: TGTGCCAGCAGCTTTGGGGACACTAGGCCTTCCTACGAGCAGTACTTC

d_call: .
v_call: TRBV7-3
j_call: TRBJ2-1
clone_size: .
cdr3_aa: CASGKTGGVNEQFF
cdr3_nt: TGTGCCAGCGGAAAAACAGGGGGGGTCAATGAGCAGTTCTTC

d_call: TRBD1
v_call: TRBV15
j_call: TRBJ2-6
clone_size: .
cdr3_aa: CATSSGDRVSSGANVLTF
cdr3_nt: TGTGCCACCAGCAGCGGAGACAGGGTATCCTCTGGGGCCAACGTCCTGACTTTC

d_call: TRBD1
v_call: TRBV7-2
j_call: TRBJ2-7
clone_size: .
cdr3_aa: CASSLRGPSSYEQYF
cdr3_nt: TGTGCCAGCAGCTTAAGGGGGCCCAGCTCCTACGAGCAGTACTTC

d_call: TRBD1
v_call: TRBV5-1
j_call: TRBJ1-4
clone_size: .
cdr3_aa: CASSVQGGEEKLFF
cdr3_nt: TGCGCCAGCAGCGTACAGGGGGGGGAGGAAAAACTGTTTTTT

d_call: .
v_call: TRBV7-2
j_call: TRBJ2-7
clone_size: .
cdr3_aa: CASSSTGQEQYF
cdr3_nt: TGTGCCAGCAGCTCCACAGGTCAGGAGCAGTACTTC

d_call: TRBD2
v_call: TRBV5-1
j_call: TRBJ2-1
clone_size: .
cdr3_aa: CASSSNSGLSDNEQFF
cdr3_nt: TGCGCCAGCAGCTCCAATTCGGGACTAAGTGACAATGAGCAGTTCTTC

d_call: .
v_call: TRBV6-1
j_call: TRBJ2-1
clone_size: .
cdr3_aa: CASSLRSYNEQFF
cdr3_nt: TGTGCCAGCAGTCTGCGTTCCTACAATGAGCAGTTCTTC

d_call: .
v_call: TRBV7-3
j_call: TRBJ1-1
clone_size: .
cdr3_aa: CASSLVRASQSGTEAFF
cdr3_nt: TGTGCCAGCAGCTTAGTCAGGGCCTCCCAGTCGGGCACTGAAGCTTTCTTT

d_call: TRBD2
v_call: TRBV5-6
j_call: TRBJ2-3
clone_size: .
cdr3_aa: CASSFGGEKTDTQYF
cdr3_nt: TGTGCCAGCAGCTTCGGGGGGGAGAAGACAGATACGCAGTATTTT

d_call: .
v_call: TRBV4-1
j_call: TRBJ1-2
clone_size: few
cdr3_aa: CASSQDKGGGRGYTF
cdr3_nt: TGCGCCAGCAGCCAAGATAAGGGCGGGGGGCGCGGCTACACCTTC

d_call: .
v_call: TRBV5-6
j_call: TRBJ2-6
clone_size: .
cdr3_aa: CASSFRGSGANVLTF
cdr3_nt: TGTGCCAGCAGCTTCAGGGGTTCTGGGGCCAACGTCCTGACTTTC

d_call: .
v_call: TRBV2
j_call: TRBJ1-5
clone_size: few
cdr3_aa: CASSEEITGGPQHF
cdr3_nt: TGTGCCAGCAGTGAAGAAATCACTGGCGGGCCCCAGCATTTT

d_call: .
v_call: TRBV9
j_call: TRBJ1-2
clone_size: few
cdr3_aa: CASSGGGANYGYTF
cdr3_nt: TGTGCCAGCAGCGGAGGGGGGGCGAACTATGGCTACACCTTC

d_call: .
v_call: TRBV6-5
j_call: TRBJ1-1
clone_size: .
cdr3_aa: CASGSNPGTEAFF
cdr3_nt: TGTGCCAGCGGTTCAAACCCCGGCACTGAAGCTTTCTTT